These T cell receptor beta chains were read from a single sample in a study of shared clonotypes between healthy human individuals. TCRdb keeps only in-frame clones here, not all; method: immunoSEQ multiplex PCR. The sample has about 2.5 million clones, around 93% seen once. Source material: naive CD4+ T cells from PBMCs. Receptors were obtained from a man aged 18 to 29 in good health. Some clones in this sample may be carry-over from other donors' samples. Each CDR3 is given with its conserved first and last residue. D genes are given only for firm matches. The size field is filled for only some rows; it gives once, few, many or a size class.

TRBJ2-7 | NA | TRBD1 | TRBV5-6 | TGTGCCAGCAGCACCTGGGACAGGGGACGCGAGCAGTACTTC | CASSTWDRGREQYF
TRBJ2-7 | once | TRBD1 | TRBV5-4 | TGTGCCAGCAGGTCCGGGACAGGGGTCCCCCGAACCGGCGAGCAGTACTTC | CASRSGTGVPRTGEQYF
TRBJ1-4 | NA | TRBD1 | TRBV5-1 | TGCGCCAGCAGCGCCTCGGGGGGACAGACCAATGAAAAACTGTTTTTT | CASSASGGQTNEKLFF
TRBJ1-1 | NA | NA | TRBV11-3 | TGTGCCAGCAGCGAACGGGCGGTCACTGAAGCTTTCTTT | CASSERAVTEAFF
TRBJ1-2 | few | NA | TRBV2 | TGTGCCAGCAGGGCCAGGGGTTTTGAGGCCGGCTACACCTTC | CASRARGFEAGYTF
TRBJ2-3 | NA | NA | TRBV4-3 | TGCGCCAGCAGCCTCAGGACCCCCGATACGCAGTATTTT | CASSLRTPDTQYF
TRBJ1-4 | NA | NA | TRBV2 | TGTGCCAGCAGTGAATCCTCTTGGGCAGAGAATGAAAAACTGTTTTTT | CASSESSWAENEKLFF
TRBJ2-7 | NA | NA | TRBV21-1 | TGTGCCAGCAGCAAAGATTCGAGGGTAGGGTACGAGCAGTACTTC | CASSKDSRVGYEQYF
TRBJ2-3 | NA | NA | TRBV5-4 | TGTGCCAGCAGCTTGGACGGGGCCCGGGATACGCAGTATTTT | CASSLDGARDTQYF
TRBJ2-5 | NA | TRBD1 | TRBV2 | TGTGCCAGCAGTACAGGGGGCCAAGAGACCCAGTACTTC | CASSTGGQETQYF
TRBJ2-7 | NA | NA | TRBV5-1 | TGCGCCAGCAGCTTGCGGGGCGAGACCTACGAGCAGTACTTC | CASSLRGETYEQYF
TRBJ1-1 | NA | NA | TRBV5-8 | TGTGCCAGCAGCCGGGGGGGGGCGGGCACTGAAGCTTTCTTT | CASSRGGAGTEAFF
TRBJ2-7 | NA | NA | TRBV15 | TGTGCCACCAGCAGAGACAAGCCCTACGAGCAGTACTTC | CATSRDKPYEQYF
TRBJ2-2 | NA | NA | TRBV28 | TGTGCCAGCATGACGGGATCCACCGGGGAGCTGTTTTTT | CASMTGSTGELFF
TRBJ2-7 | NA | TRBD1 | TRBV7-2 | TGTGCCAGCACCCTCTCGACAGGGGTTGGCGAGCAGTACTTC | CASTLSTGVGEQYF
TRBJ1-2 | NA | NA | TRBV29-1 | TGCAGCGTTGAAATAGGAGCTAACTATGGCTACACCTTC | CSVEIGANYGYTF
TRBJ2-7 | NA | TRBD2 | TRBV28 | TGTGCCAGCAGCCGAGGACTAGCGGGACGACCCTCCTACGAGCAGTACTTC | CASSRGLAGRPSYEQYF
TRBJ2-1 | NA | TRBD1 | TRBV6-6 | TGTGCCAGCAGGAAGGGACAGTCAAATGAGCAGTTCTTC | CASRKGQSNEQFF
TRBJ1-3 | NA | NA | TRBV6-5 | TGTGCCAGCAGGGCCGGGACTGGAAACACCATATATTTT | CASRAGTGNTIYF
TRBJ1-3 | NA | NA | TRBV4-2 | TGTGCCAGCAGCCAAGACCCTGGACGGAACTCTGGAAACACCATATATTTT | CASSQDPGRNSGNTIYF
TRBJ1-4 | NA | NA | TRBV4-1 | TGCGCCAGCAGCCACCCCCCCGTTGGCCCAACGCAAAATTTT | CASSHPPVGPTQNF
TRBJ2-7 | NA | NA | TRBV18 | TGTGCCAGCTCACTAGCCCGGTCGTCCTACGAGCAGTACTTC | CASSLARSSYEQYF
TRBJ1-2 | NA | TRBD1 | TRBV4-1 | TGCGCCAGCACCCCGGGACAGGGCGACTATGGCTACACCTTC | CASTPGQGDYGYTF
TRBJ1-1 | NA | NA | TRBV2 | TGTGCCAGCAAGAGGGCCTTGGTTACTGAAGCTTTCTTT | CASKRALVTEAFF
TRBJ2-7 | NA | NA | TRBV11-2 | TGTGCCAGCAGCTTAGATCTGGGTATAGCCTACGAGCAGTACTTC | CASSLDLGIAYEQYF
TRBJ2-5 | NA | TRBD2 | TRBV6-5 | TGTGCCAGCAGGGGGACTAGGGGAGAGACCCAGTACTTC | CASRGTRGETQYF
TRBJ2-3 | NA | TRBD2 | TRBV30 | TGTGCCTGGAGTGGGATAGCGGGACTTCGAGATACGCAGTATTTT | CAWSGIAGLRDTQYF
TRBJ2-3 | NA | NA | TRBV28 | TGTGCCAGCAGTTTCTCAAGGCCTAGCACAGATACGCAGTATTTT | CASSFSRPSTDTQYF
TRBJ2-1 | NA | NA | TRBV5-1 | TGCGCCAGCAGCTTGCCCCAGGGAGTTTACAATGAGCAGTTCTTC | CASSLPQGVYNEQFF
TRBJ2-2 | NA | TRBD1 | TRBV7-3 | TGTGCCAGCAGCTCCGGGACAGCGAACACCGGGGAGCTGTTTTTT | CASSSGTANTGELFF
TRBJ1-1 | few | NA | TRBV27 | TGTGCCAGCAGTCCCCGGGGGATAATACGCACTGAAGCTTTCTTT | CASSPRGIIRTEAFF
TRBJ2-2 | NA | TRBD1 | TRBV10-1 | TGCGCCAGGAGAGGGACAGAAGCGAACACCGGGGAGCTGTTTTTT | CARRGTEANTGELFF
TRBJ1-2 | NA | NA | TRBV6-1 | TGTGCCAGCAGTGAAGCTTTATGGACGGATGGCTACACCTTC | CASSEALWTDGYTF
TRBJ1-1 | NA | NA | TRBV7-7 | TGTGCCAGCGGTGTTGGGTTGAACACTGAAGCTTTCTTT | CASGVGLNTEAFF
TRBJ2-3 | NA | NA | TRBV5-1 | TGCGCCAGCAGCTTGGGCCCTAGCAGATACACAGATACGCAGTATTTT | CASSLGPSRYTDTQYF
TRBJ2-4 | NA | TRBD2 | TRBV13 | TGTGCCAGCAGCTTAGGTCGGGAGGGCATTCAGTACTTC | CASSLGREGIQYF
TRBJ2-3 | NA | NA | TRBV7-2 | TGTGCCAGCAGCTTAGGGGTAGCACCGCAGTATTTT | CASSLGVAPQYF
TRBJ2-3 | NA | TRBD1 | TRBV27 | TGTGCCAGCAGGGACAGGGTTCTAACGCAGTATTTT | CASRDRVLTQYF
TRBJ2-2 | NA | TRBD2 | TRBV9 | TGTGCCAGCAGCCTCCGAAATCGGGGGGAGTCGAACACCGGGGAGCTGTTTTTT | CASSLRNRGESNTGELFF
TRBJ2-7 | NA | NA | TRBV4-1 | TGCGCCAGCAGCCACCCACCGGGAAACTCCTACGAGCAGTACTTC | CASSHPPGNSYEQYF
TRBJ1-5 | NA | NA | TRBV7-2 | TGTGCCAGCAGCTTTAGCAGGGACGGCAATCAGCCCCAGCATTTT | CASSFSRDGNQPQHF
TRBJ1-1 | NA | TRBD1 | TRBV5-4 | TGTGCCAGCAGCTTGAGGGACAGGGGGATGAGGACTGAAGCTTTCTTT | CASSLRDRGMRTEAFF
TRBJ1-1 | NA | NA | TRBV28 | TGTGCCAGCAGTTTAATGTTGGGGGGCGGAGGGGCTTTCTTT | CASSLMLGGGGAFF